Below, 30 T cell receptor beta chains from the same sample are listed, as sequenced in a study of blood T cell repertoires in COVID-19. The method was immunoSEQ multiplex PCR; TCRdb's version includes in-frame clones alone and lacks a portion of them. The data show fewer than 40,000 clones, around four fifths seen once. The sequenced sample was peripheral blood. The receptors stem from a human donor in a cohort sampled during active COVID-19.

This chain uses TRBV6-5 with TRBJ2-1; D is perhaps TRBD1 (7 bases). The CDR3 runs to 15 residues. Germline values: CDR1 MNHEY, CDR2 SVGAGI. V lost 7 bases, J lost 4 bases, and 17 bases lay in between. DNA for the CDR3: TGTGCCAGCACCCAGGGGGGAATACCTTACAATGAGCAGTTCTTC. This translates into CASTQGGIPYNEQFF.

The table lists this clone with a few counts. The chain joins TRBV30 to TRBJ1-4; 7 positions match TRBD1. V was pared by 8 bases and J by 4 bases, with 7 bases of the junction left unmatched. CDR1 and CDR2 from the germline V gene are GTSNPN and SVGIG (reference sequence). The CDR3 covers 13 residues. The CDR3 bases are TGTGCCCATCAGACAGGGTTTAATGAAAAACTGTTTTTT. Encoded protein: CAHQTGFNEKLFF.

This clone appeared a few times. The CDR3 here is CASSPRGPNTEAFF. In DNA, the CDR3 is TGCGCCAGCAGCCCCAGGGGGCCGAACACTGAAGCTTTCTTT. The chain combines TRBV4-1 with TRBJ1-1, with 8 nucleotides matching TRBD1. The CDR3 extends over 14 amino acids. V lost 4 bases to trimming and J lost 1 base; unmatched junction nucleotides: 2. Germline V gene lookup returns CDR1 MGHRA and CDR2 YSYEKL.

CDR3: CASSPDSYQETQYF. For the CDR3, the DNA is TGCGCCAGCAGTCCCGACAGCTACCAAGAGACCCAGTACTTC. The genes are TRBV4-1 and TRBJ2-5; D might be TRBD1 (5 bases). The V and J ends lost 6 bases and 0 bases respectively, with 11 bases between them. The CDR3 loop spans 14 amino acids. Germline V CDR1 and CDR2: MGHRA, YSYEKL.

The chain joins TRBV2 to TRBJ2-7; TRBD1 aligns across 9 bases. The CDR3 sequence is 12 residues long. J was trimmed by 4 bases and V by 8 bases; bases with no gene match: 3. Looked up from germline, CDR1 is SNHLY and CDR2 is FYNNEI. The CDR3 DNA follows: TGTGCCAGCCACAGGGGGCGATACGAGCAGTACTTC. This encodes CASHRGRYEQYF.

The V call is TRBV5-4, the J call TRBJ2-3; D is unclear. The CDR3 is 13 amino acids. Trimming took off 9 bases at V and 1 base at J, with 12 bases between the two ends. From germline, CDR1 is SGHNT and CDR2 YYREEE (reference sequence). The CDR3 sequence: CATRLEGTDTQYF. CDR3 nucleotide sequence: TGTGCCACCCGCCTAGAGGGCACAGATACGCAGTATTTT.

The chain combines TRBV5-1 with TRBJ1-1; the D gene is possibly TRBD1 (5 bases). V was trimmed by 8 bases and J by 5 bases, leaving 10 bases between them. This CDR3 has 11 residues. CDR1 and CDR2 from the germline V gene are SGHRS and YFSETQ. The chain's CDR3 is CASFRGTEAFF. The CDR3 DNA reads TGCGCCAGTTTTAGGGGTACTGAAGCTTTCTTT.

V and J are TRBV7-2 and TRBJ2-7; D may be TRBD1 (5 bases). Germline assignment: CDR1 SGHTA and CDR2 FQGNSA. Trimming took 5 bases from V and 5 from J, leaving 16 bases between them. The CDR3 consists of 14 residues. The CDR3 protein is CASSDTSGKHEQYF. DNA for the CDR3: TGTGCCAGCAGCGACACTTCAGGGAAACACGAGCAGTACTTC.

This chain connects TRBV9 to TRBJ1-4; 10 bases line up with TRBD1. Germline V gives CDR1 SGDLS, CDR2 YYNGEE. The junction had 12 bases not matched to a gene; V was cut back by 3 bases and J by 7 bases. CDR3 length: 17 amino acids. CDR3 nucleotides: TGTGCCAGCAGCGAGTGGCCAGGACAGGGGGTGAGTGAAAAACTGTTTTTT. It translates to CASSEWPGQGVSEKLFF.

The chain carries TRBV4-2 and TRBJ2-5, with D perhaps TRBD1 (5 bases). V was cut by 1 base and J by 1 base, with 13 bases left in between. The CDR3 is 16 amino acids. Germline V CDR1 and CDR2: LGHNA, YNFKEQ. The CDR3 sequence: CASSQVLTGIQETQYF. The CDR3 DNA reads TGTGCCAGCAGCCAAGTCCTAACAGGAATCCAAGAGACCCAGTACTTC.

The chain uses TRBV5-4 and TRBJ2-7; 7 bases line up with TRBD1. V lost 0 bases to trimming and J lost 5 bases; unmatched junction nucleotides: 8. This CDR3 comprises 15 residues. Germline CDR1 and CDR2: SGHNT and YYREEE (reference sequence). The CDR3 nucleotides read TGTGCCAGCAGCTTGGTCCCGACAGGGTACCACGAGCAGTACTTC. Translation gives CASSLVPTGYHEQYF. The variable domain in full, completed from reference TRBV5-4 and TRBJ2-7, reads ETGVTQSPTHLIKTRGQQVTLRCSSQSGHNTVSWYQQALGQGPQFIFQYYREEENGRGNFPPRFSGLQFPNYSSELNVNALELDDSALYLCASSLVPTGYHEQYFGPGTRLTVT.

This chain links TRBV5-6 with TRBJ2-3, with 8 bases fitting TRBD1. From germline, CDR1 is SGHDT and CDR2 YYEEEE. With V trimmed by 4 bases and J by 2 bases, 12 bases remained unmatched. CDR3 size: 17 residues. The CDR3 sequence is CASSIIDRGDDTDTQYF. CDR3 bases: TGTGCCAGCAGCATAATTGACAGGGGAGATGACACAGATACGCAGTATTTT.

This clone was observed once. V and J are TRBV7-2 and TRBJ2-3; D might be TRBD1 (5 bases). The CDR3 contains 15 residues. Trimming left V 5 bases short and J 1 base short, with 13 bases between. Germline CDR1 and CDR2: SGHTA and FQGNSA. The CDR3 spells CASSPDIPGTDTQYF. The CDR3 DNA reads as TGTGCCAGCAGCCCGGACATTCCAGGCACAGATACGCAGTATTTT.

The chain uses TRBV5-1 and TRBJ2-2; 8 nucleotides align to TRBD1. The CDR3 runs 16 residues. Germline trimming cut 4 bases from V and 8 bases from J; bases unmatched to any gene: 13. Looked up from germline, CDR1 is SGHRS and CDR2 is YFSETQ. The CDR3 spells CASSPTDRGSRGELFF. The DNA of the CDR3 is TGCGCCAGCAGCCCAACTGACAGGGGTAGTCGAGGGGAGCTGTTTTTT. Looking up the rest from reference TRBV5-1 and TRBJ2-2 gives the full variable domain: KAGVTQTPRYLIKTRGQQVTLSCSPISGHRSVSWYQQTPGQGLQFLFEYFSETQRNKGNFPGRFSGRQFSNSRSEMNVSTLELGDSALYLCASSPTDRGSRGELFFGEGSRLTVL.

The rearrangement links TRBV14 to TRBJ2-3; 8 bases line up with TRBD2. V lost 2 bases and J lost 4; bases outside the gene matches: 8. The V gene's germline CDR1 is SGHDN and CDR2 FVKESK. The CDR3 length is 16 residues. The CDR3 coding sequence is TGTGCCAGCAGCCAACGGACTAGCCAATGGGCAGATACGCAGTATTTT. This translates into CASSQRTSQWADTQYF.

The chain employs TRBV7-9 and TRBJ1-2; 9 nucleotides line up with TRBD1. V shed 7 bases, J shed 1 base, and the junction held 7 bases outside the gene matches. The germline V gene encodes CDR1 SEHNR and CDR2 FQNEAQ (reference sequence). This CDR3 has 15 amino acids. CDR3 sequence (DNA): TGTGCCAGCACGTTTGACAGGGGGTTTAACTATGGCTACACCTTC. Its protein product is CASTFDRGFNYGYTF.

The rearrangement links TRBV14 to TRBJ1-5, with TRBD1 as a possible D gene (6 bases). Germline CDR1 reads SGHDN; CDR2 reads FVKESK. The V end lost 5 bases, the J end lost 5 bases, and 10 bases lay between the germline ends. The CDR3 is 13 residues long. The DNA for the CDR3 is TGTGCCAGCAGCAGGGGGTTGGATCAGCCCCAGCATTTT. Amino acid sequence: CASSRGLDQPQHF. The entire variable domain, with the rest obtained from reference TRBV14 and TRBJ1-5, is as follows: EAGVTQFPSHSVIEKGQTVTLRCDPISGHDNLYWYRRVMGKEIKFLLHFVKESKQDESGMPNNRFLAERTGGTYSTLKVQPAELEDSGVYFCASSRGLDQPQHFGDGTRLSIL.

V and J are TRBV5-1 and TRBJ2-7; D might be TRBD1 (6 bases). Per the germline V gene, CDR1 is SGHRS and CDR2 is YFSETQ. This CDR3 comprises 12 residues. Deletions cut 3 bases from V and 4 bases from J, with 8 bases between. CDR3 in DNA: TGCGCCAGCAGCTCGACAGGATACGAGCAGTACTTC. Its translation: CASSSTGYEQYF.

The rearrangement joins TRBV10-3 to TRBJ2-7; 13 bases align to TRBD2. V lost 6 bases and J lost 1; bases outside the gene matches: 3. Germline CDR1 ENHRY, CDR2 SYGVKD. CDR3 length: 15 amino acids. In DNA, the CDR3 is TGTGCCATCAGACAGACTAGCGGGGGGTCCTACGAGCAGTACTTC. It is translated as CAIRQTSGGSYEQYF.

V gene TRBV7-9 combines with J gene TRBJ1-2, with no clear D. Trimming cost V 2 bases and J 3 bases, with 7 bases left between them. The CDR3 consists of 13 residues. CDR1 is SEHNR, CDR2 FQNEAQ, per germline (reference sequence). CDR3 nucleotide sequence: TGTGCCAGCAGCTTAATCGGTGACTATGGCTACACCTTC. Amino acids: CASSLIGDYGYTF.

The chain combines TRBV6-2 or TRBV6-3 with TRBJ2-7, with 8 bases lining up with TRBD2. The CDR3 runs to 17 residues. The V gene's germline CDR1 is MNHEY and CDR2 SVGEGT. The V segment lost 2 bases and the J segment 1 base; nucleotides outside the gene matches: 10. In DNA, the CDR3 is TGTGCCAGCAGTTACCGTGATGGAGAGCGGGGGTCCTACGAGCAGTACTTC. This translates into CASSYRDGERGSYEQYF.

CDR3 bases: TGTGCCAGCAGCTTAAGTTTCGGCAGGGAAAAACTGTTTTTT. Translating gives CASSLSFGREKLFF. The J gene is TRBJ1-4, the V gene TRBV5-8; D is ambiguous. The CDR3 is made up of 14 amino acids. V dropped 2 bases and J dropped 8 bases, with 13 bases sitting between them. Germline assignment: CDR1 SGHTS and CDR2 YDEGEE.

As for this clone: Other DNA variants within this sample encode the same CDR3. This rearrangement joins TRBV6-2 or TRBV6-3 to TRBJ1-5; D not certain. The CDR3 runs to 12 residues. The V gene lost 4 bases and the J gene lost 2 bases, with 3 bases spanning the gap. Germline CDR1 is MNHEY and CDR2 is SVGEGT. This chain's CDR3 is CASSSGNQPQHF. The CDR3 bases are TGTGCCAGCAGTTCTGGCAATCAGCCCCAGCATTTT.

This sequence joins TRBV6-5 and TRBJ1-5; the D is unclear. The CDR3 sequence is 14 residues long. The V gene's germline CDR1 is MNHEY and CDR2 SVGAGI. Trimming took off 0 bases at V and 4 bases at J, with 7 bases between the two ends. DNA of the CDR3: TGTGCCAGCAGTTACTCGGCGGGGAATCAGCCCCAGCATTTT. This gives the protein CASSYSAGNQPQHF.

The chain uses TRBV10-3 and TRBJ2-3, with TRBD1 matching over 8 bases. The V and J ends lost 6 bases and 3 bases, in that order; junction bases with no gene match: 11. CDR3 size: 16 residues. CDR1 ENHRY and CDR2 SYGVKD come from the germline V gene. DNA for the CDR3: TGTGCCATCAGGGACGACAGGGGAATGGCTACAGATACGCAGTATTTT. Translating gives CAIRDDRGMATDTQYF.

CDR3 amino acids: CASSLGGPNEKLFF. The CDR3, as DNA: TGTGCCAGCAGTTTGGGGGGGCCTAATGAAAAACTGTTTTTT. The chain uses TRBV2 and TRBJ1-4; D might be TRBD1 (6 bases). Germline V lookup: CDR1 SNHLY, CDR2 FYNNEI. This CDR3 comprises 14 residues. The V end was cut by 5 bases, the J end by 3 bases, with 10 bases between.

CDR3 protein: CASYRAGEQYF. The DNA of the CDR3 is TGTGCCAGCTACAGGGCGGGCGAGCAGTACTTC. The chain has TRBV25-1 and TRBJ2-7; possibly TRBD1 for D (6 bases). With 8 bases removed from V and 6 bases from J, the gap between germline ends came to 11 bases. CDR1 and CDR2 from the germline V gene are MGHDK and SYGVNS. The CDR3 contains 11 residues.

This chain joins TRBV5-4 and TRBJ1-3, with 7 bases lining up with TRBD1. Germline lookup yields CDR1 SGHNT and CDR2 YYREEE (reference sequence). This CDR3 is built from 15 residues. V was pared by 1 base and J by 8 bases, with 9 bases of the junction left unmatched. The CDR3 nucleotides read TGTGCCAGCAGCTTGAGGTTAGGGGGCGCGGACACCATATATTTT. It translates to CASSLRLGGADTIYF.

The V call is TRBV6-5, the J call TRBJ2-1, with TRBD2 identical over 14 bases. Germline CDR1 is MNHEY and CDR2 is SVGAGI. Losses at the gene ends were 4 bases for V and 8 bases for J; bases not matched to a gene: 7. This CDR3 region has 16 residues. CDR3 bases: TGTGCCAGCAGTTCACCGGGACTAGCGGGGGAAGATGAGCAGTTCTTC. It translates to CASSSPGLAGEDEQFF.

In this sample, this clone turned up a few times. This chain uses TRBV6-2 or TRBV6-3 with TRBJ1-5; D unclear. The CDR3 is 14 residues long. In germline, CDR1 is MNHEY, CDR2 SVGEGT. Trimming took 2 bases from V and 3 from J, leaving 8 bases between them. The CDR3 nucleotides are TGTGCCAGCAGTTACGGGAGTTCCAATCAGCCCCAGCATTTT. Translation gives CASSYGSSNQPQHF.